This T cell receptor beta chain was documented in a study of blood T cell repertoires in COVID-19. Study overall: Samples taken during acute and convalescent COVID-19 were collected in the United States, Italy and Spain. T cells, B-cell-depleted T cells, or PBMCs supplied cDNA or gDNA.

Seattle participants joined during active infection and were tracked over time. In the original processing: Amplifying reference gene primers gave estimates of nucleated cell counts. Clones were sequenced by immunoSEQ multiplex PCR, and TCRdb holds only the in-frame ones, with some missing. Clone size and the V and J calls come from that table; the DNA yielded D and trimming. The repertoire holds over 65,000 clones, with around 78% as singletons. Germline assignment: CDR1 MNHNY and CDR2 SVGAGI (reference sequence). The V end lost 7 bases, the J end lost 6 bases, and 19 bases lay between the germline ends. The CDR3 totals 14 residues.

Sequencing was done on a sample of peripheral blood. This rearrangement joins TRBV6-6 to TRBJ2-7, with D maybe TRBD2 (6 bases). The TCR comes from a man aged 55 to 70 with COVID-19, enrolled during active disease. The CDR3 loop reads CASTSGVYPGEQYF. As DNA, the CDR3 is TGTGCCAGCACCTCGGGGGTCTATCCGGGCGAGCAGTACTTC.